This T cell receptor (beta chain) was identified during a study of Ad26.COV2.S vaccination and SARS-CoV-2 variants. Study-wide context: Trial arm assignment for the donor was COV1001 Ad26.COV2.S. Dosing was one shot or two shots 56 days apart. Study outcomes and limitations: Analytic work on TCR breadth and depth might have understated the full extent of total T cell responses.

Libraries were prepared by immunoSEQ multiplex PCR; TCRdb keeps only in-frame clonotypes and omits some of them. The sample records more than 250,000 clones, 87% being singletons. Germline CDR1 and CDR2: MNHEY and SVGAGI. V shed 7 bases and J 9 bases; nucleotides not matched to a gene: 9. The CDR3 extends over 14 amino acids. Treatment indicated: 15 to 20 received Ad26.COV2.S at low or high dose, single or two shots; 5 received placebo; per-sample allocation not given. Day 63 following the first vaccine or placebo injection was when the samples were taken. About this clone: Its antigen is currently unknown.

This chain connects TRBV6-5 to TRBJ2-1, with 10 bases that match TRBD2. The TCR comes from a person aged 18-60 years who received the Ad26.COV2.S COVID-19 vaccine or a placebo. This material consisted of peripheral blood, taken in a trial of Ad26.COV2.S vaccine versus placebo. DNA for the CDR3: TGTGCCAGCACGGAGCTAGCGGGGGAGGGTGAGCAGTTCTTC. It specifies CASTELAGEGEQFF.